This TCR beta chain was documented in a study of identical twins. The study, taken as a whole, reports: A cross-sectional statistical analysis, not follow-up of the same donors, supported the conclusions. Within beta out-of-frame sequences, the excess sharing observed between twins was weaker.

This clonotype was seen only once. Antigen specificity is unknown. This CDR3 comprises 14 residues. V lost 4 bases and J lost 2, with 8 bases in between. Germline V gene data show CDR1 as KGHSH and CDR2 as LQKENI. The cDNA had a unique molecular identifier and a template-switch universal primer site. TCRdb ran MiXCR on the 5' RACE reads and lists one entry per CDR3 protein. The data show about 470,000 distinct CDR3 sequences, less than 25% seen once. This sample was shared with a second study, whose subject was T cells expressing NK-cell markers. That paper states: Dominant NKG2C+ clonotype frequencies of roughly 1.0-7.0% of CD8+ T cells were measured in 5 or 6 donors.

The specimen was CD4+ T cells sorted from blood. The origin of this receptor is a woman aged 18-30 years in good health. The chain uses TRBV18 and TRBJ2-2, with D possibly TRBD1 on 6 matching bases. The CDR3 coding sequence is TGTGCCAGCTCACGACAGGATAACACCGGGGAGCTGTTTTTT. It yields the protein CASSRQDNTGELFF. Filled out from reference TRBV18 and TRBJ2-2, the complete variable domain reads NAGVMQNPRHLVRRRGQEARLRCSPMKGHSHVYWYRQLPEEGLKFMVYLQKENIIDESGMPKERFSAEFPKEGPSILRIQQVVRGDSAAYFCASSRQDNTGELFFGEGSRLTVL.